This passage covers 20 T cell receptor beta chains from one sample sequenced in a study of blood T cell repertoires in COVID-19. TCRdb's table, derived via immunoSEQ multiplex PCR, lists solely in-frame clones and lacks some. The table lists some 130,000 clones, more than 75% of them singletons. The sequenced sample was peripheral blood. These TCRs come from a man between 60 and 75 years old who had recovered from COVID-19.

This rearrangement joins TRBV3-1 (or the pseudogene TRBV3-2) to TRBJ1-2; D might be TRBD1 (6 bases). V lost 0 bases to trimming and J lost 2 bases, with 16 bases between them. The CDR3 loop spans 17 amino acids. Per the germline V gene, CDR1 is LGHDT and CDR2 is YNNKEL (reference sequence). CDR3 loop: CASSQERGGGWNYGYTF. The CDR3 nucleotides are TGTGCCAGCAGCCAAGAAAGAGGGGGAGGGTGGAACTATGGCTACACCTTC.

The CDR3 nucleotides are TGTGCCAGCAGCTTAAGACAGGGCGGCAGAGGTGAGCAGTTCTTC. It codes for CASSLRQGGRGEQFF. The chain is built from TRBV7-3 and TRBJ2-1; TRBD1 matches 7 bases. J lost 9 bases, V lost 1 base, and 9 bases had no gene match. Looked up from germline, CDR1 is SGHTA and CDR2 is FQGTGA. The CDR3 spans 15 residues.

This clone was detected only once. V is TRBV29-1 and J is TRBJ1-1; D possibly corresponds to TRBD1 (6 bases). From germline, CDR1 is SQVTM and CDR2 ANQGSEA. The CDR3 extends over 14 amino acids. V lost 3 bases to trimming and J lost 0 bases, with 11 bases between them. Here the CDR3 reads CSVEGQGMNTEAFF. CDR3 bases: TGCAGCGTTGAGGGGCAGGGGATGAACACTGAAGCTTTCTTT.

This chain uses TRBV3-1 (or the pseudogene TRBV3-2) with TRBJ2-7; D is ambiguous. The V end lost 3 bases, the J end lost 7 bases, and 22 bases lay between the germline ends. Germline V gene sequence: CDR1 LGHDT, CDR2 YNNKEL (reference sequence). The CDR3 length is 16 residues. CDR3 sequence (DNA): TGTGCCAGCAGCCAGGTAGCCCACCCGCGTGCTAAAGAGCAGTACTTC. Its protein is CASSQVAHPRAKEQYF.

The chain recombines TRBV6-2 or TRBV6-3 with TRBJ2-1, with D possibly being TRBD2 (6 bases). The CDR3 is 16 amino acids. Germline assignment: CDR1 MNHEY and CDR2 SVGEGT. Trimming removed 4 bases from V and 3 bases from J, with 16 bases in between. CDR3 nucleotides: TGTGCCAGCAGTTCAATGGACCGGGACTTCTACAATGAGCAGTTCTTC. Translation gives CASSSMDRDFYNEQFF.

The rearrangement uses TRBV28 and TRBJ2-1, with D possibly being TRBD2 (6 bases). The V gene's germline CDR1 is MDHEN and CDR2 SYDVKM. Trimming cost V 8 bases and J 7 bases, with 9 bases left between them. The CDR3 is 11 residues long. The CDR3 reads CASRDFNEQFF. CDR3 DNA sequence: TGTGCCAGCCGGGACTTTAATGAGCAGTTCTTC.

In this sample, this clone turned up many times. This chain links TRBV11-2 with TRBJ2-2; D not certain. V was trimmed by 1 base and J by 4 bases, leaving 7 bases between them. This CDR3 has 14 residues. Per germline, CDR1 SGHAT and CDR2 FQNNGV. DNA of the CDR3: TGTGCCAGCAGCTTAGGCGTCATCACCGGGGAGCTGTTTTTT. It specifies CASSLGVITGELFF.

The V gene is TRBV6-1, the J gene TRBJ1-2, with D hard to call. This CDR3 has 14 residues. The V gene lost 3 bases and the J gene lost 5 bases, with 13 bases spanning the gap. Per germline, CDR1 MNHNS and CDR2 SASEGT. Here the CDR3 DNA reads TGTGCCAGCAGTGAGGCTCACAGCTTTTATGGCTACACCTTC. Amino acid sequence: CASSEAHSFYGYTF.

CDR3 sequence: CASSLVGLAGVEQFF. CDR3 sequence (DNA): TGCGCCAGCAGCTTGGTGGGGCTAGCGGGAGTCGAGCAGTTCTTC. This sequence joins TRBV5-1 and TRBJ2-1; TRBD2 matches 10 bases. The CDR3 is 15 residues long. Trimming took 0 bases from V and 10 from J; bases not matched to a gene: 7. Germline CDR1 reads SGHRS; CDR2 reads YFSETQ. Drawing the rest from reference TRBV5-1 and TRBJ2-1, the complete variable domain is KAGVTQTPRYLIKTRGQQVTLSCSPISGHRSVSWYQQTPGQGLQFLFEYFSETQRNKGNFPGRFSGRQFSNSRSEMNVSTLELGDSALYLCASSLVGLAGVEQFFGPGTRLTVL.

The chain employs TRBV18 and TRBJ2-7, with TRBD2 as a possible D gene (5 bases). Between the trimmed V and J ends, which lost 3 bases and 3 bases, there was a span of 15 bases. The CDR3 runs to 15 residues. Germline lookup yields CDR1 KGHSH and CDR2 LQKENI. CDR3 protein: CASSPPTGSRYEQYF. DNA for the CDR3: TGTGCCAGCTCACCCCCGACGGGATCGCGCTACGAGCAGTACTTC.

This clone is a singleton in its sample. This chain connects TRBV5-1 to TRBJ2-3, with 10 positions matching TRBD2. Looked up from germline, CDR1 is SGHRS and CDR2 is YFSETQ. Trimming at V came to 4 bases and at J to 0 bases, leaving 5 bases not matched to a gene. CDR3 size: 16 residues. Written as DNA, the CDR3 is TGCGCCAGCAGCACAAGGACTAGCGGAAGCACAGATACGCAGTATTTT. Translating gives CASSTRTSGSTDTQYF. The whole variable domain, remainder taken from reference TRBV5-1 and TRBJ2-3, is KAGVTQTPRYLIKTRGQQVTLSCSPISGHRSVSWYQQTPGQGLQFLFEYFSETQRNKGNFPGRFSGRQFSNSRSEMNVSTLELGDSALYLCASSTRTSGSTDTQYFGPGTRLTVL.

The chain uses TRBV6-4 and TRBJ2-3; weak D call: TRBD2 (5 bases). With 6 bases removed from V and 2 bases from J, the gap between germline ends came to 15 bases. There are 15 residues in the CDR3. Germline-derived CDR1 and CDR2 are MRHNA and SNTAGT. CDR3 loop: CASRASPSPTDTQYF. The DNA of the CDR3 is TGTGCCAGCAGGGCCTCCCCTAGCCCCACAGATACGCAGTATTTT.

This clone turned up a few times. This CDR3 reads CASSKTGISGYTF. DNA for the CDR3: TGTGCCAGCAGCAAAACGGGGATTAGTGGCTACACCTTC. The chain links TRBV7-9 to TRBJ1-2; D not certain. V lost 5 bases and J lost 7, with 14 bases in between. CDR1 and CDR2 (germline): SEHNR, FQNEAQ (reference sequence). This CDR3 spans 13 amino acids.

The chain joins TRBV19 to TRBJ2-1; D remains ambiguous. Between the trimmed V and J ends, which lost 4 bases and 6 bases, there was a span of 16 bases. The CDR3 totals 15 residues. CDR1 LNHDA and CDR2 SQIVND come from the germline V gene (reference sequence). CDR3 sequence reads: CASSNSRDFSNEQFF. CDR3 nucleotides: TGTGCCAGTAGTAACTCTAGAGACTTTAGCAATGAGCAGTTCTTC.

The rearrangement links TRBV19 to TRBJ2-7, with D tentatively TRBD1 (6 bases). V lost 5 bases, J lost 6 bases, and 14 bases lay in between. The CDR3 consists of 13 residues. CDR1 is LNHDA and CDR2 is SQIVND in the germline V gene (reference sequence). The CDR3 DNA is TGTGCCAGTAGTCGGACAGCCCCCTTCGAGCAGTACTTC. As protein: CASSRTAPFEQYF.

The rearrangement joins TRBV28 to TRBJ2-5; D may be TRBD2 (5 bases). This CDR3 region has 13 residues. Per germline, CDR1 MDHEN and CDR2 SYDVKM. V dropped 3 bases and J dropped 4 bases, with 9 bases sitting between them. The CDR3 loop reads CASSFGVGETQYF. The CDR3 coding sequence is TGTGCCAGCAGTTTCGGGGTCGGAGAGACCCAGTACTTC.

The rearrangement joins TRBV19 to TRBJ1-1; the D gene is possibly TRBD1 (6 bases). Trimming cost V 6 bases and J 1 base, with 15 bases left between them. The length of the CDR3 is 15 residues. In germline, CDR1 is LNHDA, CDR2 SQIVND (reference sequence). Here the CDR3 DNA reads TGTGCCAGTAGGGAGCAGGGGTTGGGGAACACTGAAGCTTTCTTT. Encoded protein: CASREQGLGNTEAFF.

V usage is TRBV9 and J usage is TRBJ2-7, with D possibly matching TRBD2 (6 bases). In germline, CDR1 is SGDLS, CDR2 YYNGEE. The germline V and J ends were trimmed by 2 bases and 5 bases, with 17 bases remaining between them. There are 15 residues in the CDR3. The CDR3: CASSVSTGTLDEQYF. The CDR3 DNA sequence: TGTGCCAGCAGCGTGAGCACCGGGACTCTAGACGAGCAGTACTTC.

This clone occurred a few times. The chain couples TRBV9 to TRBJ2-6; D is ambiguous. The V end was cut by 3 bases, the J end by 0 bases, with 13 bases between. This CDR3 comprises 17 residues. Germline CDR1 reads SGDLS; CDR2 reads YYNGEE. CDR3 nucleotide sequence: TGTGCCAGCAGCGCCCAAACGGGTCTCTCTGGGGCCAACGTCCTGACTTTC. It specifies CASSAQTGLSGANVLTF.

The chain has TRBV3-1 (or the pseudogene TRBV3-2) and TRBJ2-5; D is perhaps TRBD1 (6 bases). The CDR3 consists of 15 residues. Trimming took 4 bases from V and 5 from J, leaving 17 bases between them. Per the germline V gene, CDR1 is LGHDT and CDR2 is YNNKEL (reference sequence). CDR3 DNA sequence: TGTGCCAGCAGCCTCCCTGCCACAGGGTGTGAGACCCAGTACTTC. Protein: CASSLPATGCETQYF.